The clone carrying this T cell receptor (beta chain) was found many times. As yet, its antigen is unknown. CDR3 size: 14 residues. Germline lookup yields CDR1 SGHRS and CDR2 YFSETQ. J gave up 4 bases and V 5 bases, and 7 bases lay outside the gene matches. These data belong to a study of prognosis after radiotherapy for stage I lung cancer. The wider study: Every patient with non-small cell lung cancer was judged medically inoperable. Among the patients, several had squamous cell carcinoma and 11 to 13 had adenocarcinoma.

Genomic DNA served as the source from which two-round multiplex PCR generated TCR beta CDR3 amplicons. First-round PCR amplification was performed with primers specific to each TRBV and TRBJ gene. TCRdb redid the calling of the multiplex PCR reads with MiXCR, one entry per CDR3 protein. This table has about 15,000 distinct CDR3 sequences, around 42% appearing once. Study-level points and caveats: The study left the tumor specificity of the expanded TCR clones undetermined.

The chain joins TRBV5-1 to TRBJ2-3, with 7 positions matching TRBD2. The source is a donor aged 50 or older with non-small cell lung cancer. Sequenced material: PBMCs, taken before or after stereotactic body radiation therapy (not recorded which). The CDR3 here is CASRREGSADTQYF. The CDR3 bases are TGCGCCAGCAGAAGGGAGGGGTCGGCAGATACGCAGTATTTT.